This T cell receptor beta chain was sequenced in a study of OX40 agonist ivuxolimab in advanced cancers. Study results and caveats: Averaging showed that CD8+ T cells had more expanded clones than CD4+ did. CD4+ and CD8+ blood T cells expanded clonally by week 6 at 0.1 to 3.0 mg/kg. Partial responders receiving 0.1-3.0 mg/kg showed among the lowest clonal expansion.

Blood samples were obtained at baseline, cycle 4 day 1, and cycle 7 day 1. This table comes from immunoSEQ multiplex PCR, and its TCRdb copy is limited to in-frame clones, with some not included. The repertoire holds 81,000 or so clones, with roughly 91% as singletons. Comments on this clone: Its antigen remains unidentified.

The ends lost 4 bases at V and 9 bases at J; junction bases unmatched: 8. CDR1 is SGHRS and CDR2 is YFSETQ in the germline V gene. The CDR3 covers 15 residues. The source of this sequence is an adult with an advanced solid tumor such as melanoma, head and neck, liver or kidney cancer. The specimen comprised CD4+ or CD8+ T cells sorted from blood, sampled in a trial of the OX40 agonist ivuxolimab. V usage is TRBV5-1 and J usage is TRBJ2-1, with TRBD2 identical over 12 bases. CDR3 protein: CASSQPSGGAGEQFF. CDR3 nucleotide sequence: TGCGCCAGCAGCCAACCTAGCGGGGGGGCGGGTGAGCAGTTCTTC.